The 27 T cell receptor beta chains presented below share a single source sample, sequenced in a study of radiation and T cells in renal cell carcinoma (dated by TCRdb to 2020 to 2021). Library preparation employed the immunoSEQ multiplex PCR assay. The immuneACCESS repertoire file appears here via TCRdb, limited to in-frame rearrangements. These files lack a portion of the clones; in checked studies, under half of the deficit traces to unresolved V genes, and the cause of the others is not known. The sample records some 100,000 clones, 70% to 85% of which are singletons. The ten biggest clones cover approximately 6.4% of the sample. The time point label here, explained by the study, means: baseline pretreatment blood. The label giving this sample's treatment or condition can be read as: 15 Gy SBRT to primary tumor, nephrectomy 4 weeks later. Here the sequenced sample was blood, taken from a patient whose treatment included radiotherapy and nephrectomy. Receptor source: a man aged 55 to 70 with renal cell carcinoma.

This clone was seen just once. The chain joins TRBV7-2 to TRBJ2-5; 8 bases agree with TRBD2. Losses at the gene ends were 0 bases for V and 5 bases for J; bases not matched to a gene: 11. In germline, CDR1 is SGHTA, CDR2 FQGNSA. This CDR3 has 17 amino acids. CDR3 region: CASSLAIEREREETQYF. Written as DNA, the CDR3 is TGTGCCAGCAGCTTAGCGATTGAGCGGGAGAGGGAGGAGACCCAGTACTTC.

The sample holds one count of this clone. J is TRBJ2-7 and V is TRBV21-1. TRBV21-1 is classified as a pseudogene. This CDR3 region has 14 residues. DNA of the CDR3: TGTGCCAGCAGCAAAGCGCTGAGGGGCCACGAGCAGTACTTC. Its protein is CASSKALRGHEQYF.

The chain employs TRBV2 and TRBJ2-5, with TRBD2 matching 10 bases. CDR3 length: 18 amino acids. In germline, CDR1 is SNHLY, CDR2 FYNNEI. The trim removed 1 base at V and 7 bases at J, leaving 15 bases unmatched. The CDR3 DNA sequence: TGTGCCAGCAGTGAAGTGGGTTCGGGACTAGCGCTTTCAGGGACCCAGTACTTC. Its protein is CASSEVGSGLALSGTQYF. The whole variable domain, remainder taken from reference TRBV2 and TRBJ2-5, is EPEVTQTPSHQVTQMGQEVILRCVPISNHLYFYWYRQILGQKVEFLVSFYNNEISEKSEIFDDQFSVERPDGSNFTLKIRSTKLEDSAMYFCASSEVGSGLALSGTQYFGPGTRLLVL.

This clone was detected only a few times. This rearrangement joins TRBV12-5 to TRBJ2-2; TRBD2 matches at 9 bases. With 0 bases clipped from V and 1 base from J, the junction kept 6 bases outside the gene matches. CDR3 size: 18 residues. CDR1 and CDR2 (germline): LGHNT, FRNRAP. CDR3 sequence reads: CASGLVGAGGMNTGELFF. In DNA form, the CDR3 reads TGTGCTAGTGGTTTGGTTGGGGCGGGAGGGATGAACACCGGGGAGCTGTTTTTT.

The V call is TRBV27, the J call TRBJ2-1; a possible D gene is TRBD1 (6 bases). CDR1 MNHEY and CDR2 SMNVEV come from the germline V gene (reference sequence). The CDR3 loop spans 17 amino acids. V lost 2 bases, J lost 0 bases, and 14 bases lay in between. The CDR3 loop is CASSLTGPGDSYNEQFF. The CDR3 DNA sequence: TGTGCCAGCAGTTTAACAGGGCCAGGAGACTCCTACAATGAGCAGTTCTTC.

V usage is TRBV27 and J usage is TRBJ2-7; possible D gene TRBD1, 6 bases. The CDR3 has 14 amino acids. Trimming removed 2 bases at V and 2 bases at J, with 10 bases between. Germline CDR1 is MNHEY and CDR2 is SMNVEV (reference sequence). This CDR3 is CASSLQGLAYEQYF. The CDR3 DNA reads TGTGCCAGCAGTTTACAGGGGTTAGCCTACGAGCAGTACTTC.

The chain carries TRBV10-1 and TRBJ1-2; 8 bases line up with TRBD1. The CDR3 loop spans 14 amino acids. Germline CDR1 and CDR2: WNHNN and SYGVQD (reference sequence). Trimming cost V 6 bases and J 3 bases; bases outside gene matches: 6. Here the CDR3 DNA reads TGCGCCAGCAGCGCAGGGGGCATCGACTATGGCTACACCTTC. Encoded protein: CASSAGGIDYGYTF.

This clone was seen once. The V and J genes are TRBV5-1 and TRBJ2-5, with D possibly matching TRBD2 (5 bases). Germline V gene sequence: CDR1 SGHRS, CDR2 YFSETQ. The CDR3 extends over 15 amino acids. V gave up 2 bases and J gave up 1 base, with 12 bases separating them. The CDR3 bases are TGCGCCAGCAGCTTAGGTAGCGCGTTCCAAGAGACCCAGTACTTC. The encoded protein is CASSLGSAFQETQYF.

The chain joins TRBV21-1 to TRBJ2-2. TRBV21-1 is a recognized pseudogene. The CDR3 length is 16 residues. The CDR3 DNA reads TGTGCCAGCAGCCCCTCACAGCCCCCTCGGGCCGGGGAGCTGTTTTTT. Translating it yields CASSPSQPPRAGELFF.

The rearrangement links TRBV4-2 to TRBJ2-7; 10 bases agree with TRBD2. The junction had 4 bases not matched to a gene; V was cut back by 2 bases and J by 3 bases. Germline values: CDR1 LGHNA, CDR2 YNFKEQ. This CDR3 is built from 15 residues. The CDR3 DNA follows: TGTGCCAGCAGCCAATTTGGGACTAGCGACTACGAGCAGTACTTC. The encoded protein is CASSQFGTSDYEQYF.

The chain links TRBV20-1 to TRBJ2-3; D is unclear. The germline CDR1 and CDR2 sequences are DFQATT and SNEGSKA (reference sequence). This CDR3 has 11 residues. DNA of the CDR3: TGCAGCGCGAGCCTCGGAGATACGCAGTATTTT. Its protein product is CSASLGDTQYF.

The rearrangement joins TRBV27 to TRBJ2-1, with D possibly matching TRBD2 (5 bases). Germline V gives CDR1 MNHEY, CDR2 SMNVEV (reference sequence). Trimming cost V 5 bases and J 6 bases, with 20 bases left between them. The CDR3 is 16 residues long. CDR3 protein: CASSPTRSVEVNEQFF. CDR3 nucleotide sequence: TGTGCCAGCAGTCCCACTCGAAGCGTGGAGGTCAATGAGCAGTTCTTC.

This sequence joins TRBV7-8 and TRBJ2-2, with 10 bases lining up with TRBD2. CDR1 is SGHVS and CDR2 is FQNEAQ in the germline V gene. V lost 8 bases, J lost 6 bases, and 12 bases stayed unmatched. The CDR3 contains 16 residues. CDR3 sequence: CASGGGGLAGAGELFF. CDR3 sequence (DNA): TGTGCCAGCGGCGGGGGTGGGCTAGCGGGAGCCGGGGAGCTGTTTTTT.

The V gene is TRBV5-8, the J gene TRBJ2-5, with 7 positions matching TRBD2. Germline V gene data show CDR1 as SGHTS and CDR2 as YDEGEE. The CDR3 extends over 18 amino acids. After removal of 3 bases from V and 2 bases from J, the junction contained 16 bases not matched to a gene. The CDR3 DNA reads TGTGCCAGCAGCTACCCCCCCGGCCGCGGGAGCCGGCAAGAGACCCAGTACTTC. Amino acid sequence: CASSYPPGRGSRQETQYF.

The V and J genes are TRBV5-6 and TRBJ1-1; D is uncertain. The V gene's germline CDR1 is SGHDT and CDR2 YYEEEE. With 4 bases removed from V and 2 bases from J, the gap between germline ends came to 12 bases. This CDR3 spans 14 amino acids. CDR3 coding DNA: TGTGCCAGCAGCCCACAGCAATACAACACTGAAGCTTTCTTT. This encodes CASSPQQYNTEAFF.

The chain links TRBV5-1 to TRBJ2-5; possibly TRBD1 or TRBD2 for D (6 bases each). Trimming took 4 bases from V and 2 from J, leaving 18 bases between them. CDR1 and CDR2 from the germline V gene are SGHRS and YFSETQ. This CDR3 region has 16 residues. The CDR3 nucleotides read TGCGCCAGCAGCGAGGCGCGAGGGGGGCGACAAGAGACCCAGTACTTC. Residues: CASSEARGGRQETQYF.

The chain joins TRBV15 to TRBJ2-1; 8 bases are a match to TRBD2. CDR1 and CDR2 from the germline V gene are LNHNV and YYDKDF (reference sequence). The V gene end was trimmed by 1 base and the J gene end by 4 bases; junction bases not matched to a gene: 9. This CDR3 contains 17 residues. DNA for the CDR3: TGTGCCACCAGCAGAGTTGATGGCGGGAGGTTATACAATGAGCAGTTCTTC. It encodes CATSRVDGGRLYNEQFF.

The chain couples TRBV7-2 to TRBJ2-3, with a weak D call TRBD2 (5 bases). This CDR3 spans 15 amino acids. Looked up from germline, CDR1 is SGHTA and CDR2 is FQGNSA. V was pared by 0 bases and J by 4 bases, with 11 bases between. CDR3 in DNA: TGTGCCAGCAGCTTAGCGACGATGGAGGCAGATACGCAGTATTTT. Translation: CASSLATMEADTQYF.

V usage is TRBV28 and J usage is TRBJ2-3; 11 nucleotides line up with TRBD2. The V gene end was trimmed by 5 bases and the J gene end by 5 bases; junction bases not matched to a gene: 12. This CDR3 has 17 residues. Germline assignment: CDR1 MDHEN and CDR2 SYDVKM. The CDR3 DNA reads as TGTGCCAGCAGTCCGAACTGGGGACTAGCGGAGGGAGATACGCAGTATTTT. Protein: CASSPNWGLAEGDTQYF.

A note on this clone: At one end, the junction sequence differs from germline, possibly due to a read error. J is TRBJ1-1 and V is TRBV2, with 7 bases matching TRBD1. The CDR3 is 15 amino acids. Germline V gene data show CDR1 as SNHLY and CDR2 as FYNNEI. DNA of the CDR3: TGTGCCAGCAGTCAAGCGAGGGGGCTTGGCACTGAAGCTTTCTTT. This translates into CASSQARGLGTEAFF. Full variable domain (outside the CDR3, taken from reference TRBV2 and TRBJ1-1): EPEVTQTPSHQVTQMGQEVILRCVPISNHLYFYWYRQILGQKVEFLVSFYNNEISEKSEIFDDQFSVERPDGSNFTLKIRSTKLEDSAMYFCASSQARGLGTEAFFGQGTRLTVV.

In DNA form, the CDR3 reads TGTGCCAGCAGCTTAAGACTAGACGTCGTGTACTTC. Amino acid sequence: CASSLRLDVVYF. The gene calls are TRBV2 and TRBJ2-5; the D gene is possibly TRBD2 (6 bases). The CDR3 length is 12 residues. Germline lookup yields CDR1 SNHLY and CDR2 FYNNEI. Trimming removed 6 bases from V and 13 bases from J, with 18 bases in between.

The chain recombines TRBV13 with TRBJ2-2; D is uncertain. The CDR3 covers 15 residues. V lost 1 base and J lost 6, with 12 bases in between. CDR1 and CDR2 (germline): PRHDT, FYEKMQ (reference sequence). The chain's CDR3 is CASSLVAGVAGELFF. The CDR3 nucleotides read TGTGCCAGCAGCTTAGTAGCTGGGGTGGCCGGGGAGCTGTTTTTT.

The chain employs TRBV7-2 and TRBJ1-4; D remains unclear. This CDR3 has 14 residues. The V gene's germline CDR1 is SGHTA and CDR2 FQGNSA. V was clipped by 5 bases and J by 5 bases, with 12 bases between them. The CDR3 spells CASSATGSNEKLFF. CDR3 sequence (DNA): TGTGCCAGCAGCGCGACGGGTTCCAATGAAAAACTGTTTTTT.

V and J are TRBV6-5 and TRBJ2-5; possibly TRBD1 for D (6 bases). Germline CDR1 and CDR2: MNHEY and SVGAGI. Deletions cut 8 bases from V and 3 bases from J, with 13 bases between. The CDR3 is 13 amino acids. As DNA, the CDR3 is TGTGCCAGCTCCAGGGGCAGGGAAGAGACCCAGTACTTC. The encoded protein is CASSRGREETQYF.

This clone was detected a few times. The rearrangement uses TRBV9 and TRBJ1-4; 7 bases agree with TRBD1. Germline CDR1 SGDLS, CDR2 YYNGEE. V was pared by 0 bases and J by 7 bases, with 6 bases of the junction left unmatched. The CDR3 sequence is 15 residues long. The CDR3 sequence: CASSVDSGQSEKLFF. The CDR3 coding sequence is TGTGCCAGCAGCGTAGATTCGGGACAGTCTGAAAAACTGTTTTTT. The full variable domain, rest sourced from reference TRBV9 and TRBJ1-4, is DSGVTQTPKHLITATGQRVTLRCSPRSGDLSVYWYQQSLDQGLQFLIQYYNGEERAKGNILERFSAQQFPDLHSELNLSSLELGDSALYFCASSVDSGQSEKLFFGSGTQLSVL.

The chain carries TRBV2 and TRBJ2-7, with 7 nucleotides matching TRBD2. The V gene end was trimmed by 7 bases and the J gene end by 0 bases; junction bases not matched to a gene: 9. The CDR3 consists of 15 residues. The germline V gene has CDR1 SNHLY and CDR2 FYNNEI. CDR3 sequence reads: CASTDIGGSSYEQYF. The CDR3 DNA reads as TGTGCCAGCACTGATATTGGCGGGAGCTCCTACGAGCAGTACTTC. Looking up the rest from reference TRBV2 and TRBJ2-7 gives the full variable domain: EPEVTQTPSHQVTQMGQEVILRCVPISNHLYFYWYRQILGQKVEFLVSFYNNEISEKSEIFDDQFSVERPDGSNFTLKIRSTKLEDSAMYFCASTDIGGSSYEQYFGPGTRLTVT.

J is TRBJ2-7 and V is TRBV27; D gene ambiguous. Trimming took off 6 bases at V and 3 bases at J, with 15 bases between the two ends. Germline-derived CDR1 and CDR2 are MNHEY and SMNVEV (reference sequence). The CDR3 contains 14 residues. This CDR3 is CASSRTAFNYEQYF. CDR3 nucleotides: TGTGCCAGCAGCCGTACAGCATTTAACTACGAGCAGTACTTC.